Each of the 13 T cell receptor beta chains below was sequenced from the same sample in a study of shared clonotypes between healthy human individuals (TCRdb year 2020). The library was obtained by the immunoSEQ multiplex PCR assay. TCRdb carries this immuneACCESS record with in-frame sequences only. Its versions omit some clonotypes, under half of them owing to an unresolved V gene in the studies checked, with the rest unexplained. Recorded for this sample are roughly 2,500,000 clones; approximately 93% of them occurred a single time. The ten largest make up roughly 0.36% of the sample. The sequenced sample consisted of naive CD4+ T cells from PBMCs. This sample's cell subset or site label indicates: CD45RA+ positively selected. The receptors come from a man between 18 and 35 years old in good health. Some clones in this sample may be carry-over from other donors' samples.

The chain links TRBV7-9 to TRBJ1-6; D not certain. The V end lost 5 bases, the J end lost 9 bases, and 11 bases lay between the germline ends. The CDR3 loop spans 13 amino acids. Germline-derived CDR1 and CDR2 are SEHNR and FQNEAQ (reference sequence). In nucleotides, the CDR3 is TGTGCCAGCAGCACGGGTCTGGCTTCACCCCTCCACTTT. Its protein product is CASSTGLASPLHF.

The chain recombines TRBV9 with TRBJ2-3; D is possibly TRBD1 or TRBD2 (5 bases each). The CDR3 contains 18 residues. The V end lost 0 bases, the J end lost 4 bases, and 21 bases lay between the germline ends. Germline CDR1 SGDLS, CDR2 YYNGEE. CDR3 sequence (DNA): TGTGCCAGCAGCGTAGGGGTGTCAGGGACCGGAGCCGCAGATACGCAGTATTTT. This encodes CASSVGVSGTGAADTQYF.

J is TRBJ2-1 and V is TRBV12-1. TRBV12-1 constitutes a pseudogene. This CDR3 is 15 amino acids long. The CDR3: CASSFHRCSYNEQFF. The DNA of the CDR3 is TGTGCCAGCAGCTTTCATAGGTGCTCCTACAATGAGCAGTTCTTC.

The V and J genes are TRBV5-1 and TRBJ1-1; TRBD1 might be the D (6 bases). Trimming removed 3 bases at V and 0 bases at J, with 18 bases between. CDR1 is SGHRS and CDR2 is YFSETQ in the germline V gene. This CDR3 spans 17 amino acids. The CDR3: CASSSAQRTAMNTEAFF. The CDR3 coding sequence is TGCGCCAGCAGCTCTGCCCAACGGACAGCTATGAACACTGAAGCTTTCTTT. The entire variable domain, with the rest obtained from reference TRBV5-1 and TRBJ1-1, is as follows: KAGVTQTPRYLIKTRGQQVTLSCSPISGHRSVSWYQQTPGQGLQFLFEYFSETQRNKGNFPGRFSGRQFSNSRSEMNVSTLELGDSALYLCASSSAQRTAMNTEAFFGQGTRLTVV.

V and J are TRBV10-3 and TRBJ2-3, with 14 nucleotides matching TRBD2. Trimming cost V 4 bases and J 6 bases; bases outside gene matches: 6. The CDR3 has 16 amino acids. Germline V gene data show CDR1 as ENHRY and CDR2 as SYGVKD. This CDR3 reads CAISGRLAGGEDTQYF. CDR3 in DNA: TGTGCCATCAGTGGAAGACTAGCGGGGGGGGAGGATACGCAGTATTTT.

The chain couples TRBV7-3 to TRBJ2-3, with 8 positions matching TRBD1. Trimming took 5 bases from V and 0 from J; bases not matched to a gene: 7. Germline lookup yields CDR1 SGHTA and CDR2 FQGTGA. CDR3 length: 16 residues. CDR3 loop: CASSDQGASSTDTQYF. CDR3 DNA sequence: TGTGCCAGCAGCGACCAGGGGGCCTCTAGCACAGATACGCAGTATTTT. Full variable domain (missing parts from reference TRBV7-3 and TRBJ2-3): GAGVSQTPSNKVTEKGKYVELRCDPISGHTALYWYRQSLGQGPEFLIYFQGTGAADDSGLPNDRFFAVRPEGSVSTLKIQRTERGDSAVYLCASSDQGASSTDTQYFGPGTRLTVL.

This clone was found a few times. This sequence joins TRBV6-1 and TRBJ1-2; D call uncertain. The CDR3 has 14 residues. CDR1 and CDR2 (germline): MNHNS, SASEGT. V was trimmed by 4 bases and J by 7 bases, leaving 16 bases between them. This CDR3 reads CASSAPDIFVGYTF. CDR3 sequence (DNA): TGTGCCAGCAGTGCCCCAGACATCTTTGTTGGCTACACCTTC.

The rearrangement links TRBV2 to TRBJ1-2; no clear D. The CDR3 covers 13 residues. CDR1 is SNHLY and CDR2 is FYNNEI in the germline V gene. V was trimmed by 5 bases and J by 0 bases, leaving 7 bases between them. The CDR3 DNA sequence: TGTGCCAGCAGTTTTACGACTAACTATGGCTACACCTTC. Residues: CASSFTTNYGYTF.

V is TRBV6-1 and J is TRBJ2-5; D is undetermined. V gave up 4 bases and J gave up 5 bases, with 17 bases separating them. CDR3 size: 15 residues. Germline V lookup: CDR1 MNHNS, CDR2 SASEGT. CDR3 sequence (DNA): TGTGCCAGCAGTGGGGTATTTCAGTCTTCGGAGACCCAGTACTTC. Its protein product is CASSGVFQSSETQYF.

This clone has only a few counts. The chain has TRBV28 and TRBJ1-1; 10 nucleotides agree with TRBD1. The germline gives CDR1 MDHEN, CDR2 SYDVKM. The CDR3 has 15 amino acids. The ends lost 2 bases at V and 5 bases at J; junction bases unmatched: 5. CDR3 DNA: TGTGCCAGCAGTTTAATGGGGGACAGGGGTACTGAAGCTTTCTTT. This codes for CASSLMGDRGTEAFF. Filled out from reference TRBV28 and TRBJ1-1, the complete variable domain reads DVKVTQSSRYLVKRTGEKVFLECVQDMDHENMFWYRQDPGLGLRLIYFSYDVKMKEKGDIPEGYSVSREKKERFSLILESASTNQTSMYLCASSLMGDRGTEAFFGQGTRLTVV.

This chain connects TRBV5-1 to TRBJ2-1; D is possibly TRBD2 (5 bases). CDR3 size: 15 residues. Germline V lookup: CDR1 SGHRS, CDR2 YFSETQ. Trimming took off 2 bases at V and 5 bases at J, with 14 bases between the two ends. CDR3 residues: CASSLGGPLNNEQFF. DNA for the CDR3: TGCGCCAGCAGCTTAGGCGGGCCGCTAAACAATGAGCAGTTCTTC.

The gene calls are TRBV4-1 and TRBJ2-5; D possibly matches TRBD1 or TRBD2 (5 bases each). CDR1 is MGHRA, CDR2 YSYEKL, per germline. This CDR3 is 17 amino acids long. V was pared by 2 bases and J by 9 bases, with 25 bases between. The CDR3 DNA reads as TGCGCCAGCAGCCAACGGAATTTTAGGGACCCACTTTTGCCCCAGTACTTC. Translation: CASSQRNFRDPLLPQYF.

The gene calls are TRBV19 and TRBJ2-7; 9 nucleotides line up with TRBD1. This CDR3 has 15 residues. Germline lookup yields CDR1 LNHDA and CDR2 SQIVND (reference sequence). V trimming: 6 bases; J trimming: 2 bases; junction bases outside the gene matches: 8. CDR3 residues: CASRITGGSTYEQYF. Written as DNA, the CDR3 is TGTGCCAGTAGAATCACAGGGGGCTCAACCTACGAGCAGTACTTC. Full variable domain (rest looked up from reference TRBV19 and TRBJ2-7): DGGITQSPKYLFRKEGQNVTLSCEQNLNHDAMYWYRQDPGQGLRLIYYSQIVNDFQKGDIAEGYSVSREKKESFPLTVTSAQKNPTAFYLCASRITGGSTYEQYFGPGTRLTVT.